The next 31 T cell receptor beta chains were all read from a single sample in a study of blood T cell repertoires in COVID-19. Profiled with immunoSEQ multiplex PCR; TCRdb holds only in-frame clones, not every one. Seen here are hundreds of thousands of clones, 82% observed once, and the top ten hold 3% to 4%. Sequencing was performed on PBMCs or T cells enriched from blood (not recorded which). The receptor source for this set is a woman between 55 and 75 years old who had recovered from COVID-19.

The chain carries TRBV29-1 and TRBJ1-4, with 12 bases lining up with TRBD1. CDR3 size: 16 residues. V gave up 6 bases and J gave up 7 bases; unmatched junction bases: 12. The V gene's germline CDR1 is SQVTM and CDR2 ANQGSEA. The CDR3 is CSVAPGQGAMVEKLFF. Here the CDR3 DNA reads TGCAGCGTGGCCCCGGGACAGGGGGCGATGGTTGAAAAACTGTTTTTT.

The CDR3 sequence: CASSAQGANYGYTF. In nucleotides, the CDR3 is TGTGCCAGTAGTGCTCAGGGCGCCAACTATGGCTACACCTTC. The V call is TRBV19, the J call TRBJ1-2, with D possibly being TRBD1 (5 bases). Germline values: CDR1 LNHDA, CDR2 SQIVND (reference sequence). V shed 5 bases and J shed 2 bases, with 12 bases lying between them. The CDR3 spans 14 residues. The full variable domain, its missing parts supplied by reference TRBV19 and TRBJ1-2, is DGGITQSPKYLFRKEGQNVTLSCEQNLNHDAMYWYRQDPGQGLRLIYYSQIVNDFQKGDIAEGYSVSREKKESFPLTVTSAQKNPTAFYLCASSAQGANYGYTFGSGTRLTVV.

V usage is TRBV19 and J usage is TRBJ2-1, with 8 bases identical to TRBD1. Germline V gene sequence: CDR1 LNHDA, CDR2 SQIVND (reference sequence). V was clipped by 7 bases and J by 6 bases; unmatched bases: 11. CDR3 length equals 15 residues. The CDR3 DNA sequence: TGTGCCAGTACTACTACAGGGGGTGGTGGCAATGAGCAGTTCTTC. It is translated as CASTTTGGGGNEQFF.

A few counts support this clone. The rearrangement uses TRBV6-5 and TRBJ2-7, with unresolved D. Germline loops: CDR1 MNHEY, CDR2 SVGAGI. The CDR3 has 13 residues. V lost 6 bases to trimming and J lost 5 bases, with 14 bases between them. Here the CDR3 reads CASRGPSGNEQYF. CDR3 bases: TGTGCCAGCAGAGGCCCTTCGGGTAACGAGCAGTACTTC.

This CDR3 is CASSLVGRDRAYNEQFF. The CDR3, as DNA: TGTGCCAGCAGCTTGGTGGGCCGGGACAGAGCCTACAATGAGCAGTTCTTC. The J gene is TRBJ2-1, the V gene TRBV5-5, with 7 bases lining up with TRBD1. This CDR3 region has 17 residues. V shed 0 bases, J shed 2 bases, and the junction held 8 bases outside the gene matches. From germline, CDR1 is SGHKS and CDR2 YYEKEE (reference sequence). Full variable domain (rest looked up from reference TRBV5-5 and TRBJ2-1): DAGVTQSPTHLIKTRGQQVTLRCSPISGHKSVSWYQQVLGQGPQFIFQYYEKEERGRGNFPDRFSARQFPNYSSELNVNALLLGDSALYLCASSLVGRDRAYNEQFFGPGTRLTVL.

V usage is TRBV2 and J usage is TRBJ2-7, with D tentatively TRBD1 (6 bases). CDR1 and CDR2 from the germline V gene are SNHLY and FYNNEI. This CDR3 contains 14 residues. V lost 8 bases and J 2 bases, leaving 16 bases between the germline ends. The CDR3 coding sequence is TGTGCCAGCGATAGGACAGCTAATACCTACGAGCAGTACTTC. Translated, it gives CASDRTANTYEQYF.

The V call is TRBV10-3, the J call TRBJ2-3; 10 bases fit TRBD2. CDR3 length: 15 amino acids. J gave up 2 bases and V 5 bases, and 4 bases lay outside the gene matches. The germline V gene encodes CDR1 ENHRY and CDR2 SYGVKD. The CDR3 spells CAISLAGGLTDTQYF. In DNA, the CDR3 is TGTGCCATCAGTTTAGCGGGAGGACTCACAGATACGCAGTATTTT.

The chain carries TRBV4-1 and TRBJ2-7; possibly TRBD1 for D (6 bases). This CDR3 has 14 residues. V lost 4 bases to trimming and J lost 4 bases, with 14 bases between them. Germline V gene sequence: CDR1 MGHRA, CDR2 YSYEKL. CDR3 in amino acids: CASSRPGQRYEQYF. The CDR3, as DNA: TGCGCCAGCAGCCGCCCCGGACAGCGGTACGAGCAGTACTTC.

The CDR3 loop is CASSQDFQAGGFQETQYF. The DNA for the CDR3 is TGCGCCAGCAGCCAAGATTTTCAAGCGGGGGGGTTTCAAGAGACCCAGTACTTC. The chain links TRBV4-3 to TRBJ2-5; 10 positions match TRBD2. The germline CDR1 and CDR2 sequences are LGHNA and YSLEER. V was clipped by 0 bases and J by 2 bases; unmatched bases: 9. The CDR3 spans 18 residues.

This chain joins TRBV3-1 (or the pseudogene TRBV3-2) and TRBJ1-5; the D is unclear. The germline V and J ends were trimmed by 4 bases and 7 bases, with 14 bases remaining between them. The CDR3 covers 14 residues. CDR1 is LGHDT, CDR2 YNNKEL, per germline (reference sequence). CDR3 sequence reads: CASSPVGAGQPQHF. DNA for the CDR3: TGTGCCAGCAGCCCAGTGGGAGCGGGGCAGCCCCAGCATTTT.

The chain carries TRBV18 and TRBJ2-3; D gene uncertain. The CDR3 runs 14 residues. Germline CDR1 is KGHSH and CDR2 is LQKENI. Trimming pared 0 bases from V and 5 bases from J, leaving 9 bases between. The CDR3 DNA is TGTGCCAGCTCACCACCGTGGCAACAAGATACGCAGTATTTT. Amino acid sequence: CASSPPWQQDTQYF.

The chain uses TRBV5-6 and TRBJ2-5, with 15 bases aligning to TRBD2. Per germline, CDR1 SGHDT and CDR2 YYEEEE. V was pared by 3 bases and J by 5 bases, with 8 bases of the junction left unmatched. This CDR3 comprises 17 residues. The CDR3 DNA sequence: TGTGCCAGCAGCTCCGGACTAGCGGGGGGGCTAGGGGAGACCCAGTACTTC. This gives the protein CASSSGLAGGLGETQYF.

In its sample, this clone was seen once. J is TRBJ1-2 and V is TRBV19; unclear D gene. Germline assignment: CDR1 LNHDA and CDR2 SQIVND (reference sequence). V dropped 9 bases and J dropped 0 bases, with 11 bases sitting between them. CDR3 length: 13 amino acids. CDR3 DNA sequence: TGTGCCAGCCGCTACTCCCCTAACTATGGCTACACCTTC. Encoded protein: CASRYSPNYGYTF.

The chain couples TRBV25-1 to TRBJ2-3; D not certain. The CDR3 extends over 12 amino acids. CDR1 is MGHDK and CDR2 is SYGVNS in the germline V gene. V dropped 4 bases and J dropped 0 bases, with 2 bases sitting between them. The CDR3 here is CASSASTDTQYF. CDR3 sequence (DNA): TGTGCCAGCAGTGCAAGCACAGATACGCAGTATTTT.

J is TRBJ2-1 and V is TRBV2; perhaps TRBD1 as D (5 bases). Trimming cost V 6 bases and J 9 bases, with 18 bases left between them. From germline, CDR1 is SNHLY and CDR2 FYNNEI. The CDR3 is 14 amino acids. The CDR3 region has the DNA TGTGCCAGCAGCTCAGGGTGGTCTATGGCTGAGCAGTTCTTC. The encoded protein is CASSSGWSMAEQFF.

This chain links TRBV7-9 with TRBJ2-5; 7 bases fit TRBD2. CDR1 is SEHNR, CDR2 FQNEAQ, per germline (reference sequence). CDR3 length equals 16 residues. The junction had 8 bases not matched to a gene; V was cut back by 1 base and J by 3 bases. CDR3 nucleotide sequence: TGTGCCAGCAGCTTAGATCTAGCGGCCCACGAAGAGACCCAGTACTTC. Its translation: CASSLDLAAHEETQYF.

V and J are TRBV6-5 and TRBJ1-1; the D gene is possibly TRBD1 (5 bases). V lost 4 bases and J 1 base, leaving 13 bases between the germline ends. Germline assignment: CDR1 MNHEY and CDR2 SVGAGI. The CDR3 contains 15 residues. The CDR3 is CASSSTGTGNTEAFF. The CDR3, as DNA: TGTGCCAGCAGTTCAACCGGGACTGGGAACACTGAAGCTTTCTTT.

This rearrangement joins TRBV6-5 to TRBJ1-3, with D tentatively TRBD1 (6 bases). Trimming stripped 5 bases from V and 2 bases from J, with 10 bases between. CDR1 is MNHEY and CDR2 is SVGAGI in the germline V gene. The CDR3 is 14 residues long. CDR3 protein: CASSRTDAGNTIYF. DNA for the CDR3: TGTGCCAGCAGTCGGACAGACGCTGGAAACACCATATATTTT.

This clone was picked up one time. V gene TRBV28 combines with J gene TRBJ2-7; D gene uncertain. The CDR3 is 14 residues long. The germline V gene has CDR1 MDHEN and CDR2 SYDVKM. The V and J ends lost 4 bases and 6 bases respectively, with 16 bases between them. CDR3 sequence (DNA): TGTGCCAGCAGTTCTTCAGACCTACGACTCGAGCAGTACTTC. Translating it yields CASSSSDLRLEQYF.

The rearrangement links TRBV7-2 to TRBJ1-4, with unresolved D. The CDR3 consists of 14 residues. Germline values: CDR1 SGHTA, CDR2 FQGNSA. V lost 1 base to trimming and J lost 4 bases, with 7 bases between them. The CDR3: CASSLGVSNEKLFF. In DNA, the CDR3 is TGTGCCAGCAGCTTAGGTGTCAGTAATGAAAAACTGTTTTTT.

This chain connects TRBV5-6 to TRBJ1-1; D unclear. Between the trimmed V and J ends, which lost 0 bases and 0 bases, there was a span of 6 bases. The CDR3 totals 14 residues. Germline V lookup: CDR1 SGHDT, CDR2 YYEEEE. The CDR3 region has the DNA TGTGCCAGCAGCTTGGTTGCAGTGAACACTGAAGCTTTCTTT. Its protein product is CASSLVAVNTEAFF.

The genes are TRBV10-3 and TRBJ1-1; TRBD1 matches 8 bases. The CDR3 has 15 amino acids. J gave up 0 bases and V 4 bases, and 4 bases lay outside the gene matches. CDR1 and CDR2 from the germline V gene are ENHRY and SYGVKD. CDR3 bases: TGTGCCATCAGTGCGTCAGGGGGCTTGAACACTGAAGCTTTCTTT. The encoded protein is CAISASGGLNTEAFF.

The V and J genes are TRBV5-6 and TRBJ1-1; no definite D call. The V end was cut by 0 bases, the J end by 1 base, with 7 bases between. CDR3 size: 14 residues. CDR1 SGHDT and CDR2 YYEEEE come from the germline V gene. In nucleotides, the CDR3 is TGTGCCAGCAGCTTGGGGTGGGCGAACACTGAAGCTTTCTTT. Translated: CASSLGWANTEAFF.

The count of this clone is one. The J gene is TRBJ1-1, the V gene TRBV9, with 9 bases aligning to TRBD1. The V and J ends lost 3 bases and 3 bases, in that order; junction bases with no gene match: 6. The CDR3 spans 15 residues. CDR1 and CDR2 (germline): SGDLS, YYNGEE. CDR3 nucleotide sequence: TGTGCCAGCAGCGCCACAGGGGGCGGGGACACTGAAGCTTTCTTT. It encodes CASSATGGGDTEAFF. The whole variable domain, remainder taken from reference TRBV9 and TRBJ1-1, is DSGVTQTPKHLITATGQRVTLRCSPRSGDLSVYWYQQSLDQGLQFLIQYYNGEERAKGNILERFSAQQFPDLHSELNLSSLELGDSALYFCASSATGGGDTEAFFGQGTRLTVV.

V usage is TRBV5-1 and J usage is TRBJ1-4; 7 nucleotides line up with TRBD1. Germline V gene lookup returns CDR1 SGHRS and CDR2 YFSETQ. V lost 0 bases to trimming and J lost 7 bases; unmatched junction nucleotides: 9. The CDR3 has 16 residues. The CDR3 is CASSLDQAGGSEKLFF. The CDR3 DNA follows: TGCGCCAGCAGCTTGGACCAGGCAGGGGGAAGTGAAAAACTGTTTTTT.

The chain carries TRBV7-2 and TRBJ1-6, with D possibly matching TRBD1 (5 bases). Germline lookup yields CDR1 SGHTA and CDR2 FQGNSA. The V and J ends lost 1 base and 5 bases respectively, with 9 bases between them. The CDR3 totals 15 residues. In DNA, the CDR3 is TGTGCCAGCAGCTTAGGGGCAGGGAATAATTCACCCCTCCACTTT. Translation gives CASSLGAGNNSPLHF.

This clone has a single count. The chain has TRBV4-2 and TRBJ1-3; D ambiguous. Per germline, CDR1 LGHNA and CDR2 YNFKEQ. V gave up 4 bases and J gave up 1 base, with 8 bases separating them. The length of the CDR3 is 14 residues. CDR3 sequence: CASSPPGSGNTIYF. CDR3 nucleotide sequence: TGTGCCAGCAGCCCCCCGGGTTCTGGAAACACCATATATTTT.

The chain recombines TRBV5-8 with TRBJ2-5; maybe TRBD2 (5 bases). CDR1 and CDR2 from the germline V gene are SGHTS and YDEGEE. The CDR3 covers 16 residues. Trimming stripped 0 bases from V and 5 bases from J, with 17 bases between. The DNA of the CDR3 is TGTGCCAGCAGCTTGGCCGCGACTAACCTTGGGGAGACCCAGTACTTC. Translating it yields CASSLAATNLGETQYF.

This rearrangement joins TRBV7-9 to TRBJ1-1; 7 bases align to TRBD1. With V trimmed by 5 bases and J by 0 bases, 3 bases remained unmatched. The CDR3 consists of 14 residues. Germline V gene lookup returns CDR1 SEHNR and CDR2 FQNEAQ (reference sequence). CDR3 protein: CASSEGQLNTEAFF. The CDR3 coding sequence is TGTGCCAGCAGCGAGGGACAGTTGAACACTGAAGCTTTCTTT.

V gene TRBV18 combines with J gene TRBJ2-1, with 9 bases identical to TRBD2. V lost 6 bases, J lost 5 bases, and 11 bases stayed unmatched. The CDR3 consists of 16 residues. Germline CDR1 is KGHSH and CDR2 is LQKENI. Written as DNA, the CDR3 is TGTGCCAGCTCCCCGGGACTAGCTAATAACAACAATGAGCAGTTCTTC. This gives the protein CASSPGLANNNNEQFF.

The chain combines TRBV5-1 with TRBJ2-1; 12 positions match TRBD2. There are 20 residues in the CDR3. CDR1 and CDR2 (germline): SGHRS, YFSETQ. J gave up 3 bases and V 0 bases, and 13 bases lay outside the gene matches. The chain's CDR3 is CASSLVRGLAGGPSYNEQFF. The CDR3 DNA sequence: TGCGCCAGCAGCTTGGTTCGGGGGCTAGCGGGAGGGCCGAGCTACAATGAGCAGTTCTTC.